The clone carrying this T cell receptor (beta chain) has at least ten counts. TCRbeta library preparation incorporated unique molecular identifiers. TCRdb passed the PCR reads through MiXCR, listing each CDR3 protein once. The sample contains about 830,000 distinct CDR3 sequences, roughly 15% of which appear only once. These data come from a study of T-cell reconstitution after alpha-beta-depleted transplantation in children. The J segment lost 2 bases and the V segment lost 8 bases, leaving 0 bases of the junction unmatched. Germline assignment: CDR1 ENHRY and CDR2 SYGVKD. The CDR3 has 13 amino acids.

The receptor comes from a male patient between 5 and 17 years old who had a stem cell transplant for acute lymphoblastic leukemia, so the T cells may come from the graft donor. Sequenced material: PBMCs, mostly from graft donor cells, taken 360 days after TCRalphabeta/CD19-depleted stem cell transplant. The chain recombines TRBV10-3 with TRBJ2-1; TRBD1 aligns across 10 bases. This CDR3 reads CAIGQGAYNEQFF. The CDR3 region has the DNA TGTGCCATCGGACAGGGGGCCTACAATGAGCAGTTCTTC.